The entry that follows covers one T cell receptor beta chain sequence. The clone's antigen remains unknown. Base-call qualities are not available, and no considerably larger clone is one nucleotide away. At the junction V is shortened by 1 base and J by 0 bases, with 9 bases in between. CDR1 is given as SGDLS and CDR2 as YYNGEE, both from the germline V gene. The CDR3 runs 15 amino acids, cysteine and phenylalanine included. The retained sequence is limited to the CDR3, 45 bases, with the frame set at the first base. Taken with the paper, the label for treatment or condition translates to: 15 to 20 received Ad26.COV2.S at low or high dose, single or two shots; about 5 received placebo; per-sample allocation not given. Repertoires of vaccine and placebo recipients were sequenced from samples collected on day 63 after the first injection. Cohort 1b enrolled some 25 adults aged 18-55 years at a single site in Boston, USA, between 29 July and 7 August 2020. As a vaccine, Ad26.COV2.S was a replication-incompetent adenovirus type 26 vector that expressed a prefusion-stabilized SARS-CoV-2 spike protein derived from the original Wuhan strain.

The data were taken from a study of Ad26.COV2.S vaccination and SARS-CoV-2 variants (dated by TCRdb to the early 2020s). Broadly, across the study: Donors in the vaccine arm were drawn from COV1001, a phase I-IIa trial of Ad26.COV2.S in healthy adults that was multicentre, randomized, double-blind and placebo-controlled. Ad26.COV2.S was administered intramuscularly at 5 x 10^10 or 1 x 10^11 viral particles, either as a single shot or as two shots given 56 days apart. TCRbeta repertoire sequencing was used to assess the specificity and breadth of SARS-CoV-2-reactive T cell receptors after Ad26.COV2.S vaccination. A total of some 30 samples were included in the TCR-sequenced set, comprising around 19 Ad26.COV2.S vaccine recipients, 5 placebo recipients and 8 SARS-CoV-2 convalescent individuals. Trial participants were randomized into five groups of five: low-dose or high-dose Ad26.COV2.S given once or twice, or placebo on both occasions. Investigators did not know the trial group allocation while performing experiments and assessing outcomes. Points the paper makes about the study in general: The study lacked the statistical power to compare responses across vaccine doses or regimens. Vaccine and placebo recipients had similar non-spike TCR breadth, a finding consistent with the vaccine containing only spike. The authors noted that total T cell responses may have been underestimated by the TCR breadth and depth analyses. Substantial breadth of spike-specific CD8+ and CD4+ T cell responses was reported after vaccination. Higher spike-specific TCR breadth was observed in Ad26.COV2.S recipients than in placebo recipients (P = 0.0014).

TCRbeta CDR3 regions were sequenced with the immunoSEQ Assay. After extraction, genomic DNA underwent amplification by bias-controlled multiplex PCR, followed by high-throughput sequencing. On the authors' methods: Collapsing and filtering of sequences were performed to quantify the absolute abundance of each unique TCRbeta CDR3 region. T cell fraction was estimated by normalizing TCRbeta template counts to usable DNA, with usable DNA measured through amplification of reference genes found in all nucleated cells. Repertoire TCRs were annotated as SARS-CoV-2-specific when V gene, CDR3 amino acid sequence and J gene were exactly matched to a known reactive TCR set. The reference SARS-CoV-2 TCR set was obtained from MIRA and was filtered for enrichment in COVID-19-positive ImmuneCODE repertoires, whereby public or cross-reactive TCRs were removed. Using the MIRA antigens, annotated TCRs were further analysed by specific ORF or by position within an ORF. Breadth was defined as the number of annotated unique rearrangements divided by the total number of unique productive rearrangements, and depth was defined as the summed frequency of the annotated unique rearrangements. Two-sided Wilcoxon rank-sum tests were applied when comparing TCR breadth between groups. This immuneACCESS table, as held by TCRdb, lists in-frame sequences with V and J called but not all clones. Of the missing ones, under half trace to an unresolved V gene in checked studies; the others have no known cause. V and J calls and clone size are as listed in that table; D and trimming were resolved from the DNA. A total of some 410,000 clones appear in this sample, around 92% of them only once. The ten most abundant clones make up 1.5% to 2% of the sample.

This sequence was found in a person between 18 and 65 years old who received the Ad26.COV2.S COVID-19 vaccine or a placebo. The rearrangement joined TRBV9 to TRBJ2-3; perhaps TRBD2 is the D gene, with 6 bases matching. The sample consisted of peripheral blood, taken in a trial of Ad26.COV2.S vaccine versus placebo. The CDR3 sequence is CASSVTGTSTDTQYF. The sequenced DNA is TGTGCCAGCAGCGTAACCGGGACTAGCACAGATACGCAGTATTTT.